This entry features one T cell receptor (beta chain) sequence. The data originate from a study of blood T cell repertoires in COVID-19. This table comes from immunoSEQ multiplex PCR, and its TCRdb copy is limited to in-frame clones, with some not included. The repertoire has over 25,000 clones, approximately 80% of them found once; the top ten carry approximately 42%. Trimming cost V 5 bases and J 5 bases, with 18 bases left between them. There are 14 residues in the CDR3. CDR1 SQVTM and CDR2 ANQGSEA come from the germline V gene. The sequenced sample was peripheral blood. The receptor was derived from a woman older than 75 with acute or convalescent COVID-19. The V and J genes are TRBV29-1 and TRBJ2-5, with D perhaps matching TRBD1 (6 bases). For the CDR3, the DNA is TGCAGCGTTTTGACAGGCCTTGCGAGCGAGACCCAGTACTTC. This sequence encodes CSVLTGLASETQYF.